This T cell receptor beta chain is from a study of blood T cell repertoires in COVID-19. Trimming stripped 3 bases from V and 2 bases from J, with 9 bases between. Germline-derived CDR1 and CDR2 are SGHDN and FVKESK. The CDR3 sequence is 14 residues long. Sequenced by immunoSEQ multiplex PCR; TCRdb stores in-frame clones only, minus some. The sample consists of under 250,000 clones, under 90% of them appearing once. Participant reports of clinical history set cohort assignment. Sequenced sample: PBMCs or T cells enriched from blood (not recorded which). This rearrangement joins TRBV14 to TRBJ2-3; D is undetermined. The receptor was derived from a woman between 50 and 59 years old with acute COVID-19. The chain's CDR3 is CASSQFPYTDTQYF. CDR3 DNA sequence: TGTGCCAGCAGCCAGTTTCCGTACACAGATACGCAGTATTTT.